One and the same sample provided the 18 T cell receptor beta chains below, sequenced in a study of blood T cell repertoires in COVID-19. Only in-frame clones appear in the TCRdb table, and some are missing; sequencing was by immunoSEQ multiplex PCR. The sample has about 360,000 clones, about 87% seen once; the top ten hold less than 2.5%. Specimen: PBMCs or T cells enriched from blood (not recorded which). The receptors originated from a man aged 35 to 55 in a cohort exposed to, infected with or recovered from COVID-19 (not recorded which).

CDR3 nucleotide sequence: TGTGCCAGCAAGGGAACCGGGACTAGCGGGCGCGAGCAGTACTTC. It translates to CASKGTGTSGREQYF. The chain recombines TRBV3-1 (or the pseudogene TRBV3-2) with TRBJ2-7; 12 bases are a match to TRBD2. The junction had 10 bases not matched to a gene; V was cut back by 7 bases and J by 6 bases. This CDR3 comprises 15 residues. Germline loops: CDR1 LGHDT, CDR2 YNNKEL (reference sequence).

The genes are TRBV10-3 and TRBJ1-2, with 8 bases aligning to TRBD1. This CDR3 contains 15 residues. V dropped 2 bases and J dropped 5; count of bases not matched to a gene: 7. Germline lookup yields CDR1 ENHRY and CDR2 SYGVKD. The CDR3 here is CAISEETGGRYGYTF. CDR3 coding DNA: TGTGCCATCAGTGAGGAAACAGGGGGAAGGTATGGCTACACCTTC.

The DNA for the CDR3 is TGTGCCACCAGCAGAGAGAACTTCAGGGGGCCGGATGGCTACACCTTC. It encodes CATSRENFRGPDGYTF. The genes are TRBV15 and TRBJ1-2, with 8 bases identical to TRBD1. The germline gives CDR1 LNHNV, CDR2 YYDKDF (reference sequence). The CDR3 length is 16 residues. V was pared by 0 bases and J by 6 bases, with 9 bases of the junction left unmatched.

The CDR3 loop is CASSFGRGTYEQYF. CDR3 DNA sequence: TGTGCCAGCAGCTTCGGGAGAGGCACATACGAGCAGTACTTC. The chain is built from TRBV7-2 and TRBJ2-7, with D possibly being TRBD2 (6 bases). In germline, CDR1 is SGHTA, CDR2 FQGNSA. The length of the CDR3 is 14 residues. Trimming removed 3 bases at V and 4 bases at J, with 13 bases between.

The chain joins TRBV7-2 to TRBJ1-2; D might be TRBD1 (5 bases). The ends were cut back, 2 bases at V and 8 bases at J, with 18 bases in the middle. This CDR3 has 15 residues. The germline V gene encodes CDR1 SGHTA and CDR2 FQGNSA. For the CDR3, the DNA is TGTGCCAGCAGCTTATCCTGGCGTGAGACAGCGGGCTACACCTTC. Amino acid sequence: CASSLSWRETAGYTF. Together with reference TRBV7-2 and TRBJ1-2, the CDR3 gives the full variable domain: GAGVSQSPSNKVTEKGKDVELRCDPISGHTALYWYRQSLGQGLEFLIYFQGNSAPDKSGLPSDRFSAERTGGSVSTLTIQRTQQEDSAVYLCASSLSWRETAGYTFGSGTRLTVV.

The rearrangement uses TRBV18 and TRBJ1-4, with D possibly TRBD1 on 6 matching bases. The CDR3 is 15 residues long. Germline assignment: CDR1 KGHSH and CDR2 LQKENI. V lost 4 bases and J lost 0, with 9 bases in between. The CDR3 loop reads CASSLGGSTNEKLFF. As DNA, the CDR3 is TGTGCCAGCTCACTAGGGGGTTCAACTAATGAAAAACTGTTTTTT.

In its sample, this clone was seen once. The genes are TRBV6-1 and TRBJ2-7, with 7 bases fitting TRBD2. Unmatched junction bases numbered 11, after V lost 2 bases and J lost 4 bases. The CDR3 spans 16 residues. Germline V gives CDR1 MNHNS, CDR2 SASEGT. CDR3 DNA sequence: TGTGCCAGCAGTGAAATGGGGGGAGGGACTTGGTACGAGCAGTACTTC. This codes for CASSEMGGGTWYEQYF.

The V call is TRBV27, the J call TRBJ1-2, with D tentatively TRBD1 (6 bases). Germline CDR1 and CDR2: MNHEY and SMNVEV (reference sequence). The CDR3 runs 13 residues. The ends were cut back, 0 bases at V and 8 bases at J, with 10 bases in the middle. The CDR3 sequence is CASSLSGADGYTF. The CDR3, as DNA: TGTGCCAGCAGTTTATCGGGGGCTGACGGCTACACCTTC.

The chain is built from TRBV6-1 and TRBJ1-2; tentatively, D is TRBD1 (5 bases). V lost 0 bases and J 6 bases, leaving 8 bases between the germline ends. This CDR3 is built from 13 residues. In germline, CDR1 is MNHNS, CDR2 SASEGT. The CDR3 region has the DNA TGTGCCAGCAGTGAAGCGCCAGGGAATGGCTACACCTTC. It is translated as CASSEAPGNGYTF.

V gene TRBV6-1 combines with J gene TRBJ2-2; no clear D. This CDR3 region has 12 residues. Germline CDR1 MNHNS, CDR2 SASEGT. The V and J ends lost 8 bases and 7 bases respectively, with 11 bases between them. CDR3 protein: CASSRSGGELFF. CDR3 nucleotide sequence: TGTGCCAGCTCTCGATCGGGCGGGGAGCTGTTTTTT.

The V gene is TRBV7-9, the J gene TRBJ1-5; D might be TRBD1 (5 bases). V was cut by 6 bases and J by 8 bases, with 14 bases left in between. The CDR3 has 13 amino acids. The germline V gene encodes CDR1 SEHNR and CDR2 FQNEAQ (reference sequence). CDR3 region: CASSGGSGEPQHF. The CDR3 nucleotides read TGTGCCAGCAGTGGGGGGAGCGGGGAGCCCCAGCATTTT.

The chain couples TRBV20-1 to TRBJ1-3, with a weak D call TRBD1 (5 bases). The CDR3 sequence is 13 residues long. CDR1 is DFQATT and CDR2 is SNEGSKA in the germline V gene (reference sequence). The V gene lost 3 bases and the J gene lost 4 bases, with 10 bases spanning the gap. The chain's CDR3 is CSASPGPGNTIYF. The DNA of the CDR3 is TGCAGTGCTAGTCCAGGGCCCGGAAACACCATATATTTT.

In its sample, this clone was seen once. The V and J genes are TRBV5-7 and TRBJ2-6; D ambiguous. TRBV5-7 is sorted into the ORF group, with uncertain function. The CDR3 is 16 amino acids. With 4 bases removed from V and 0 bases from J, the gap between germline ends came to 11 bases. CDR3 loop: CASSVQSVSGANVLTF. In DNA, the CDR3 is TGTGCCAGCAGCGTCCAGAGCGTCTCTGGGGCCAACGTCCTGACTTTC.

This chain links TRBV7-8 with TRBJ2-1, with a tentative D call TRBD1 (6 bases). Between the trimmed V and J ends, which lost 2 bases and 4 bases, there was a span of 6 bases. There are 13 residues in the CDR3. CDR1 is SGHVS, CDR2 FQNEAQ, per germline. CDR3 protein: CASSLRGYNEQFF. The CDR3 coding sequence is TGTGCCAGCAGCTTAAGGGGGTACAATGAGCAGTTCTTC.

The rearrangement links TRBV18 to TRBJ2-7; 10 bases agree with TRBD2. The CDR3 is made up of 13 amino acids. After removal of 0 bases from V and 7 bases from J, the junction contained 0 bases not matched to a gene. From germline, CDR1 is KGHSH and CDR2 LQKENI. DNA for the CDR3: TGTGCCAGCTCACCACCGACTAGCGGGGAGCAGTACTTC. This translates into CASSPPTSGEQYF.

The CDR3 DNA sequence: TGTGCCAGCAGTTTATCGCTGGGACAGTCCGAGCAGTACTTC. Protein sequence: CASSLSLGQSEQYF. The rearrangement joins TRBV27 to TRBJ2-7, with 7 positions matching TRBD1. CDR3 length equals 14 residues. From germline, CDR1 is MNHEY and CDR2 SMNVEV (reference sequence). The trim removed 0 bases at V and 6 bases at J, leaving 5 bases unmatched.

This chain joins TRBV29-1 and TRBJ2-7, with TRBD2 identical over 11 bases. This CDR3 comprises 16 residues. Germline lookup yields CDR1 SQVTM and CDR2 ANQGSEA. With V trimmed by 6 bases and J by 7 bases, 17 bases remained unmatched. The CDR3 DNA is TGCAGCGTCGCCCCCCAAGACGCTAGCGGGAGGAGTGAGCAGTACTTC. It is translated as CSVAPQDASGRSEQYF.

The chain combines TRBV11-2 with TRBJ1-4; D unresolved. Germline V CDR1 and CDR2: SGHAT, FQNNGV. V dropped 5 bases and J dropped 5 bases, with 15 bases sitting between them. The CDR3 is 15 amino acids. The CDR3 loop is CASSPSQFPNEKLFF. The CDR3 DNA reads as TGTGCCAGCAGCCCCTCACAGTTTCCAAATGAAAAACTGTTTTTT.